This entry lists 20 T cell receptor beta chains sequenced from one sample in a study of CD8 T cell repertoires and HIV-1 epitope variants. Clones were sequenced by immunoSEQ multiplex PCR, and TCRdb holds only the in-frame ones, with some missing. This repertoire shows 80,000 to 95,000 clones, approximately 70% found once; its top ten account for roughly 26%. The sequenced sample was uncultured baseline CD8+ T cells from peripheral blood mononuclear cells (PBMCs). The receptors come from a male donor with HIV.

The V call is TRBV6-5, the J call TRBJ1-1; D is possibly TRBD1 (5 bases). V was cut by 3 bases and J by 5 bases, with 16 bases left in between. The germline V gene encodes CDR1 MNHEY and CDR2 SVGAGI. CDR3 length: 15 residues. Written as DNA, the CDR3 is TGTGCCAGCAGTTATAGATGGCAGAGGGGAACTGAAGCTTTCTTT. This codes for CASSYRWQRGTEAFF.

The J gene is TRBJ1-5, the V gene TRBV6-6; 7 nucleotides match TRBD1. After removal of 7 bases from V and 2 bases from J, the junction contained 5 bases not matched to a gene. This CDR3 spans 14 amino acids. Looked up from germline, CDR1 is MNHNY and CDR2 is SVGAGI (reference sequence). DNA for the CDR3: TGTGCCAGCACTCGACAGGGTGGCAATCAGCCCCAGCATTTT. This sequence encodes CASTRQGGNQPQHF.

The rearrangement joins TRBV27 to TRBJ2-1; D call uncertain. The length of the CDR3 is 13 residues. The V and J ends lost 0 bases and 5 bases respectively, with 5 bases between them. Germline assignment: CDR1 MNHEY and CDR2 SMNVEV (reference sequence). The CDR3 sequence: CASSLSADNEQFF. DNA of the CDR3: TGTGCCAGCAGTTTATCGGCAGACAATGAGCAGTTCTTC.

The chain uses TRBV7-9 and TRBJ1-3; a weak D match, TRBD1 (6 bases). CDR3 size: 16 residues. Per germline, CDR1 SEHNR and CDR2 FQNEAQ (reference sequence). Trimming pared 1 base from V and 0 bases from J, leaving 10 bases between. The CDR3 DNA reads as TGTGCCAGCAGCTTAGGGGACACGGGCTCTGGAAACACCATATATTTT. It specifies CASSLGDTGSGNTIYF. The full variable domain, rest sourced from reference TRBV7-9 and TRBJ1-3, is DTGVSQNPRHKITKRGQNVTFRCDPISEHNRLYWYRQTLGQGPEFLTYFQNEAQLEKSRLLSDRFSAERPKGSFSTLEIQRTEQGDSAMYLCASSLGDTGSGNTIYFGEGSWLTVV.

J is TRBJ2-1 and V is TRBV7-2; TRBD2 matches at 9 bases. This CDR3 contains 15 residues. Trimming took 4 bases from V and 3 from J; bases not matched to a gene: 4. CDR1 and CDR2 from the germline V gene are SGHTA and FQGNSA. The CDR3 region is CASSWLAGNYNEQFF. The CDR3 nucleotides are TGTGCCAGCAGCTGGCTAGCGGGGAACTACAATGAGCAGTTCTTC. Supplemented by reference TRBV7-2 and TRBJ2-1, the full variable domain reads GAGVSQSPSNKVTEKGKDVELRCDPISGHTALYWYRQSLGQGLEFLIYFQGNSAPDKSGLPSDRFSAERTGGSVSTLTIQRTQQEDSAVYLCASSWLAGNYNEQFFGPGTRLTVL.

V and J are TRBV7-9 and TRBJ1-1; 8 positions match TRBD1. Germline V gene sequence: CDR1 SEHNR, CDR2 FQNEAQ (reference sequence). Germline trimming cut 5 bases from V and 3 bases from J; bases unmatched to any gene: 2. The CDR3 loop spans 13 amino acids. CDR3 sequence: CASSRGQDTEAFF. As DNA, the CDR3 is TGTGCCAGCAGCCGGGGACAGGACACTGAAGCTTTCTTT.

Ten or more counts support this clone. The chain uses TRBV28 and TRBJ1-4; no clear D gene. There are 13 residues in the CDR3. The germline V gene has CDR1 MDHEN and CDR2 SYDVKM. V was cut by 3 bases and J by 5 bases, with 7 bases left in between. The CDR3 loop reads CASSFVGNEKLFF. CDR3 sequence (DNA): TGTGCCAGCAGTTTTGTAGGGAATGAAAAACTGTTTTTT.

The chain recombines TRBV7-8 with TRBJ2-7; D remains unclear. Germline CDR1 and CDR2: SGHVS and FQNEAQ. This CDR3 has 12 amino acids. V was trimmed by 5 bases and J by 2 bases, leaving 7 bases between them. Here the CDR3 DNA reads TGTGCCAGCAGCGCAGATACCTACGAGCAGTACTTC. Its translation is CASSADTYEQYF.

The chain has TRBV5-1 and TRBJ2-7, with 9 bases matching TRBD2. CDR3 length: 16 amino acids. The V gene end was trimmed by 0 bases and the J gene end by 5 bases; junction bases not matched to a gene: 9. Germline-derived CDR1 and CDR2 are SGHRS and YFSETQ. For the CDR3, the DNA is TGCGCCAGCAGCTTGGTTAGCGGGGGTGTGAGCGACGAGCAGTACTTC. Amino acids: CASSLVSGGVSDEQYF.

The chain uses TRBV7-9 and TRBJ2-3, with 8 nucleotides matching TRBD2. The CDR3 runs to 16 residues. Germline V lookup: CDR1 SEHNR, CDR2 FQNEAQ (reference sequence). V shed 1 base and J 1 base; nucleotides not matched to a gene: 4. The CDR3 coding sequence is TGTGCCAGCAGCTTAGGGCATAGCGGGGGCACAGATACGCAGTATTTT. As protein: CASSLGHSGGTDTQYF.

The chain joins TRBV6-5 to TRBJ2-7; D unresolved. The CDR3 is 12 amino acids. Germline CDR1 and CDR2: MNHEY and SVGAGI. V was pared by 2 bases and J by 0 bases, with 2 bases between. The CDR3, as DNA: TGTGCCAGCAGTTACATCTCCTACGAGCAGTACTTC. As protein: CASSYISYEQYF.

The J gene is TRBJ2-1, the V gene TRBV13, with TRBD1 matching over 9 bases. This CDR3 spans 16 amino acids. Per the germline V gene, CDR1 is PRHDT and CDR2 is FYEKMQ (reference sequence). After removal of 5 bases from V and 5 bases from J, the junction contained 10 bases not matched to a gene. For the CDR3, the DNA is TGTGCCAGCAGCCAGGACAGGGGATATGTTGACAATGAGCAGTTCTTC. As protein: CASSQDRGYVDNEQFF.

V gene TRBV5-6 combines with J gene TRBJ1-2; D is unclear. This CDR3 contains 15 residues. Trimming took 3 bases from V and 0 from J, leaving 12 bases between them. Germline V gene data show CDR1 as SGHDT and CDR2 as YYEEEE. In nucleotides, the CDR3 is TGTGCCAGCAGCTCCAAAGGTAGCGCTAACTATGGCTACACCTTC. Translation: CASSSKGSANYGYTF. Full variable domain (remainder filled in from reference TRBV5-6 and TRBJ1-2): DAGVTQSPTHLIKTRGQQVTLRCSPKSGHDTVSWYQQALGQGPQFIFQYYEEEERQRGNFPDRFSGHQFPNYSSELNVNALLLGDSALYLCASSSKGSANYGYTFGSGTRLTVV.

The chain is built from TRBV5-1 and TRBJ1-2; no reliable D call. The CDR3 is 13 residues long. The germline CDR1 and CDR2 sequences are SGHRS and YFSETQ. V gave up 4 bases and J gave up 1 base, with 8 bases separating them. CDR3 region: CASSPRDNYGYTF. In DNA form, the CDR3 reads TGCGCCAGCAGCCCCCGGGATAACTATGGCTACACCTTC. The full variable domain, completed using reference TRBV5-1 and TRBJ1-2, is KAGVTQTPRYLIKTRGQQVTLSCSPISGHRSVSWYQQTPGQGLQFLFEYFSETQRNKGNFPGRFSGRQFSNSRSEMNVSTLELGDSALYLCASSPRDNYGYTFGSGTRLTVV.

V and J are TRBV6-1 and TRBJ2-2; unclear D gene. Germline CDR1 and CDR2: MNHNS and SASEGT. The CDR3 consists of 13 residues. The V end lost 4 bases, the J end lost 6 bases, and 9 bases lay between the germline ends. The CDR3 region has the DNA TGTGCCAGCAGTGCCCTTTATTCCGGGGAGCTGTTTTTT. Residues: CASSALYSGELFF.

This chain uses TRBV28 with TRBJ1-5, with D perhaps matching TRBD1 (5 bases). Germline loops: CDR1 MDHEN, CDR2 SYDVKM. The CDR3 loop spans 14 amino acids. V was cut by 3 bases and J by 7 bases, with 13 bases left in between. This CDR3 reads CASSLWQGRQPQHF. CDR3 DNA sequence: TGTGCCAGCAGTTTGTGGCAGGGCCGACAGCCCCAGCATTTT.

The rearrangement uses TRBV27 and TRBJ1-5; TRBD1 matches at 9 bases. The germline V gene has CDR1 MNHEY and CDR2 SMNVEV (reference sequence). This CDR3 spans 14 amino acids. Trimming took 7 bases from V and 5 from J; bases not matched to a gene: 6. In DNA, the CDR3 is TGTGCCAGCACTTCGGGGACAGGGCATCAGCCCCAGCATTTT. This encodes CASTSGTGHQPQHF.

The chain couples TRBV9 to TRBJ2-5, with 12 bases that match TRBD2. The CDR3 sequence is 14 residues long. In germline, CDR1 is SGDLS, CDR2 YYNGEE. With 3 bases clipped from V and 5 bases from J, the junction kept 2 bases outside the gene matches. The CDR3 reads CASSGTSGMETQYF. In nucleotides, the CDR3 is TGTGCCAGCAGCGGGACTAGCGGGATGGAGACCCAGTACTTC. Full variable domain (remainder filled in from reference TRBV9 and TRBJ2-5): DSGVTQTPKHLITATGQRVTLRCSPRSGDLSVYWYQQSLDQGLQFLIQYYNGEERAKGNILERFSAQQFPDLHSELNLSSLELGDSALYFCASSGTSGMETQYFGPGTRLLVL.

The V gene is TRBV6-5, the J gene TRBJ2-3; TRBD2 matches at 11 bases. The CDR3 spans 15 residues. J gave up 1 base and V 4 bases, and 1 base lay outside the gene matches. The germline CDR1 and CDR2 sequences are MNHEY and SVGAGI. CDR3 in amino acids: CASSLLAGGTDTQYF. CDR3 DNA: TGTGCCAGCAGTTTACTAGCGGGGGGCACAGATACGCAGTATTTT.

V usage is TRBV6-1 and J usage is TRBJ1-2; TRBD1 is a possible D gene (5 bases). The V end was cut by 5 bases, the J end by 1 base, with 8 bases between. The V gene's germline CDR1 is MNHNS and CDR2 SASEGT. CDR3 size: 13 residues. The chain's CDR3 is CASSPGFNYGYTF. CDR3 coding DNA: TGTGCCAGCAGTCCAGGGTTTAACTATGGCTACACCTTC.